This entry lists 19 T cell receptor beta chains sequenced from one sample in a study of blood T cell repertoires in COVID-19. Clones were read by immunoSEQ multiplex PCR, and TCRdb kept only the in-frame ones, dropping some. This table holds 200,000 to 250,000 clones, 75% to 85% found once. Input material: peripheral blood. The receptors originated from a woman in her seventies with COVID-19, enrolled during active disease.

This chain connects TRBV7-9 to TRBJ1-1; D is undetermined. The germline gives CDR1 SEHNR, CDR2 FQNEAQ (reference sequence). The CDR3 is 15 amino acids. Trimming cost V 5 bases and J 4 bases, with 17 bases left between them. This CDR3 is CASSLTRVGSTEAFF. In DNA, the CDR3 is TGTGCCAGCAGCCTAACGCGGGTCGGGAGCACTGAAGCTTTCTTT.

The chain employs TRBV3-1 (or the pseudogene TRBV3-2) and TRBJ1-6; 12 bases agree with TRBD1. The V and J ends lost 1 base and 10 bases, in that order; junction bases with no gene match: 8. The V gene's germline CDR1 is LGHDT and CDR2 YNNKEL (reference sequence). This CDR3 region has 17 residues. The chain's CDR3 is CASSQGWGQGAGSPLHF. The DNA for the CDR3 is TGTGCCAGCAGCCAAGGATGGGGACAGGGGGCTGGATCACCCCTCCACTTT.

The rearrangement links TRBV6-5 to TRBJ1-2; D ambiguous. V was pared by 5 bases and J by 0 bases, with 13 bases between. From germline, CDR1 is MNHEY and CDR2 SVGAGI. The CDR3 is 15 amino acids. The CDR3 region has the DNA TGTGCCAGCAGTCCCGGATACAGAGCTAACTATGGCTACACCTTC. Its protein product is CASSPGYRANYGYTF.

This sequence joins TRBV9 and TRBJ1-6, with D possibly being TRBD1 (5 bases). Trimming took 0 bases from V and 10 from J, leaving 11 bases between them. Germline V gene sequence: CDR1 SGDLS, CDR2 YYNGEE. This CDR3 has 14 amino acids. The CDR3 spells CASSVDSGKSPLHF. For the CDR3, the DNA is TGTGCCAGCAGCGTAGATTCAGGGAAATCACCCCTCCACTTT.

This rearrangement joins TRBV19 to TRBJ1-2; 7 nucleotides line up with TRBD1. The CDR3 totals 19 residues. The germline V gene has CDR1 LNHDA and CDR2 SQIVND (reference sequence). Trimming removed 2 bases from V and 1 base from J; junction bases left unmatched: 16. In DNA, the CDR3 is TGTGCCAGTAGTATAAGGAGGGGGGACAGCTCCACTTTTAACTATGGCTACACCTTC. This codes for CASSIRRGDSSTFNYGYTF.

The genes are TRBV29-1 and TRBJ2-1; a possible D gene is TRBD2 (5 bases). The V end was cut by 6 bases, the J end by 2 bases, with 14 bases between. Germline V gives CDR1 SQVTM, CDR2 ANQGSEA. The CDR3 runs 14 residues. DNA for the CDR3: TGCAGCGTAGAAATCTACGGGACCTACAATGAGCAGTTCTTC. Its translation: CSVEIYGTYNEQFF.

In DNA, the CDR3 is TGTGCCAGCACGACTAGCGGGGGCTCCTACGAGCAGTACTTC. Translating gives CASTTSGGSYEQYF. This chain joins TRBV2 and TRBJ2-7; 12 bases map to TRBD2. The CDR3 totals 14 residues. V was pared by 7 bases and J by 0 bases, with 1 base of the junction left unmatched. Looked up from germline, CDR1 is SNHLY and CDR2 is FYNNEI.

The V call is TRBV5-4, the J call TRBJ2-1; TRBD2 matches 11 bases. Trimming cost V 4 bases and J 7 bases; bases outside gene matches: 10. Germline V gene data show CDR1 as SGHNT and CDR2 as YYREEE (reference sequence). CDR3 length: 16 amino acids. The CDR3: CASSPPRLAGYNEQFF. In nucleotides, the CDR3 is TGTGCCAGCAGCCCGCCAAGACTAGCGGGGTATAATGAGCAGTTCTTC.

This sequence joins TRBV6-5 and TRBJ1-2; tentative D call: TRBD1 (6 bases). The ends were cut back, 7 bases at V and 6 bases at J, with 9 bases in the middle. CDR3 size: 11 residues. Germline loops: CDR1 MNHEY, CDR2 SVGAGI. The CDR3 loop reads CASIGQNGYTF. The CDR3 region has the DNA TGTGCCAGCATCGGACAGAATGGCTACACCTTC.

The chain combines TRBV19 with TRBJ1-5; no clear D. The germline V and J ends were trimmed by 7 bases and 0 bases, with 16 bases remaining between them. CDR1 and CDR2 from the germline V gene are LNHDA and SQIVND (reference sequence). The CDR3 has 16 amino acids. The CDR3 is CASKSDGGYSNQPQHF. For the CDR3, the DNA is TGTGCCAGTAAATCGGACGGAGGTTATAGCAATCAGCCCCAGCATTTT. The full variable domain, in which reference TRBV19 and TRBJ1-5 provide the parts outside the CDR3, is DGGITQSPKYLFRKEGQNVTLSCEQNLNHDAMYWYRQDPGQGLRLIYYSQIVNDFQKGDIAEGYSVSREKKESFPLTVTSAQKNPTAFYLCASKSDGGYSNQPQHFGDGTRLSIL.

This clone has just a few counts. The chain has TRBV7-2 and TRBJ1-3; D is unresolved. The CDR3 runs to 13 residues. V lost 5 bases and J 0 bases, leaving 5 bases between the germline ends. The V gene's germline CDR1 is SGHTA and CDR2 FQGNSA. The DNA for the CDR3 is TGTGCCAGCAGCGCTAGCTCTGGAAACACCATATATTTT. It encodes CASSASSGNTIYF.

The rearrangement uses TRBV6-6 and TRBJ2-7, with 8 bases fitting TRBD2. Losses at the gene ends were 5 bases for V and 3 bases for J; bases not matched to a gene: 21. This CDR3 has 19 residues. Looked up from germline, CDR1 is MNHNY and CDR2 is SVGAGI (reference sequence). In DNA, the CDR3 is TGTGCCAGCAGTGGATCACAACCCAAGAGGCTAGCGGGTTTCTACGAGCAGTACTTC. Translation gives CASSGSQPKRLAGFYEQYF.

The rearrangement joins TRBV7-2 to TRBJ2-3; tentatively, D is TRBD1 (7 bases). Trimming shortened V by 2 bases and J by 4 bases, and 13 bases separated the two germline ends. This CDR3 spans 15 amino acids. Germline-derived CDR1 and CDR2 are SGHTA and FQGNSA. CDR3 DNA sequence: TGTGCCAGCAGCTTAAACAGGGGAGGCGCAGATACGCAGTATTTT. Residues: CASSLNRGGADTQYF.

This chain uses TRBV30 with TRBJ2-5, with D possibly TRBD1 on 6 matching bases. Germline-derived CDR1 and CDR2 are GTSNPN and SVGIG (reference sequence). CDR3 length: 12 residues. V lost 5 bases and J 0 bases, leaving 7 bases between the germline ends. For the CDR3, the DNA is TGTGCCTGGCGACAGGACCAAGAGACCCAGTACTTC. Protein sequence: CAWRQDQETQYF.

This clone has just a few counts. V usage is TRBV5-4 and J usage is TRBJ1-6; TRBD1 matches 7 bases. This CDR3 region has 15 residues. Germline CDR1 and CDR2: SGHNT and YYREEE (reference sequence). The V gene end was trimmed by 0 bases and the J gene end by 7 bases; junction bases not matched to a gene: 4. The CDR3 DNA reads as TGTGCCAGCAGCTTGGGGCAGGGGGGCAATTCACCCCTCCACTTT. Protein product: CASSLGQGGNSPLHF.

The CDR3 is CASSLITVLTGGYNEQFF. The CDR3 nucleotides read TGTGCCAGCAGTCTAATTACCGTTCTGACAGGGGGGTACAATGAGCAGTTCTTC. This chain links TRBV27 with TRBJ2-1, with 9 positions matching TRBD1. CDR3 length: 18 residues. Unmatched junction bases numbered 15, after V lost 5 bases and J lost 4 bases. Germline CDR1 reads MNHEY; CDR2 reads SMNVEV (reference sequence).

The chain is built from TRBV4-3 and TRBJ1-5; TRBD1 aligns across 7 bases. The CDR3 length is 13 residues. Trimming removed 0 bases from V and 9 bases from J; junction bases left unmatched: 2. Per germline, CDR1 LGHNA and CDR2 YSLEER. The CDR3 bases are TGCGCCAGCAGCCAAGACAGGGGGGTGCCCCAGCATTTT. Amino acid sequence: CASSQDRGVPQHF.

This chain joins TRBV3-1 (or the pseudogene TRBV3-2) and TRBJ2-3; 12 nucleotides match TRBD2. The CDR3 is made up of 17 amino acids. CDR1 is LGHDT, CDR2 YNNKEL, per germline (reference sequence). V shed 1 base, J shed 4 bases, and the junction held 6 bases outside the gene matches. The CDR3, as DNA: TGTGCCAGCAGCCAAGGACTAGCGGGAGTGGATGCAGATACGCAGTATTTT. It translates to CASSQGLAGVDADTQYF.

The genes are TRBV9 and TRBJ1-1; a possible D gene is TRBD1 (6 bases). The germline V and J ends were trimmed by 4 bases and 0 bases, with 13 bases remaining between them. Per germline, CDR1 SGDLS and CDR2 YYNGEE. CDR3 length: 15 amino acids. The CDR3 is CASSFRQDLNTEAFF. The DNA for the CDR3 is TGTGCCAGCAGCTTTCGACAGGACTTGAACACTGAAGCTTTCTTT.